This T cell receptor (beta chain) was retrieved from a study of graft-versus-host responses after intestinal transplantation. About this clone: Its antigen is not identified.

Some clones are missing from TCRdb's copy, which holds only in-frame ones; the method was immunoSEQ multiplex PCR. Among about 73,000 clones, 90% were seen once, and the ten largest hold about 4.3%. This CDR3 region has 17 residues. From germline, CDR1 is MGHRA and CDR2 YSYEKL. With 5 bases removed from V and 4 bases from J, the gap between germline ends came to 23 bases. The V call is TRBV4-1, the J call TRBJ1-2; no reliable D call. The material was unstimulated CD8+ T cells sorted from spleen or lymph node cells, obtained before transplant. The source is a human donor who was the organ donor for an intestinal transplant. The CDR3 spells CASSWCGQNRKTYGYTF. Written as DNA, the CDR3 is TGCGCCAGCAGCTGGTGCGGCCAGAACCGAAAGACCTATGGCTACACCTTC.